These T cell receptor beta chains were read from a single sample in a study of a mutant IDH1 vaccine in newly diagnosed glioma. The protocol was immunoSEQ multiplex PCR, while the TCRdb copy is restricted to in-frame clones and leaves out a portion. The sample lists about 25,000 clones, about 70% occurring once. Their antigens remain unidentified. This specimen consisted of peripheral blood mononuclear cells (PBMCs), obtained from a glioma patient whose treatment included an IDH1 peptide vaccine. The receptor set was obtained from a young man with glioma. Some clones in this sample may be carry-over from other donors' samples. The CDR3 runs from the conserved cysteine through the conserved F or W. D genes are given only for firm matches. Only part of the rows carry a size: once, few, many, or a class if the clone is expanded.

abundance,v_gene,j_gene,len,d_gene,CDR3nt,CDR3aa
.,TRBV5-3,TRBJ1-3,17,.,TGTGCCAGAAGCTCCGAGGGGGAATTAGGCTCCGGAAACACCATATATTTT,CARSSEGELGSGNTIYF
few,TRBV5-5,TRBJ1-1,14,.,TGTGCCAGCAGCTTGCCACGGCCGAACACTGAAGCTTTCTTT,CASSLPRPNTEAFF
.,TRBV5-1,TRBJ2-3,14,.,TGCGCCAGCAGCTTGGGGGGGGGCCCTGATACGCAGTATTTT,CASSLGGGPDTQYF
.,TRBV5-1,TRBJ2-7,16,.,TGCGCCAGCAGCTTGCTTCCCCCAGATGCGGCCGGCGAGCAGTACTTC,CASSLLPPDAAGEQYF
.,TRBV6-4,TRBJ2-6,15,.,TGTGCCAGCAGTGACTTAAGCTCTGGGGCCAACGTCCTGACTTTC,CASSDLSSGANVLTF
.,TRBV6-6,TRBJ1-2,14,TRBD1,TGTGCCAGCACCCTCGGACAGGGTACGCATGGCTACACCTTC,CASTLGQGTHGYTF
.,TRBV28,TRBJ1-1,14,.,TGTGCCAGCAGTTTGTGGGTCATGAACACTGAAGCTTTCTTT,CASSLWVMNTEAFF
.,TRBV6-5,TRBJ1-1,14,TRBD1,TGTGCCAGCAGTTATTTACGACCAGGGGGCGAAGCTTTCTTT,CASSYLRPGGEAFF
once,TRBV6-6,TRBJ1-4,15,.,TGTGCCAGCAGACTCGACGGGACAACTAATGAAAAACTGTTTTTT,CASRLDGTTNEKLFF
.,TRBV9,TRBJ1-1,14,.,TGTGCCAGCAGCGTAGGATGGGGGATGGCTGAAGCTTTCTTT,CASSVGWGMAEAFF
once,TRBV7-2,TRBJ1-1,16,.,TGTGCCAGCAGCTTAGGGGGCATTTTACCGGGGGCTGAAGCTTTCTTT,CASSLGGILPGAEAFF